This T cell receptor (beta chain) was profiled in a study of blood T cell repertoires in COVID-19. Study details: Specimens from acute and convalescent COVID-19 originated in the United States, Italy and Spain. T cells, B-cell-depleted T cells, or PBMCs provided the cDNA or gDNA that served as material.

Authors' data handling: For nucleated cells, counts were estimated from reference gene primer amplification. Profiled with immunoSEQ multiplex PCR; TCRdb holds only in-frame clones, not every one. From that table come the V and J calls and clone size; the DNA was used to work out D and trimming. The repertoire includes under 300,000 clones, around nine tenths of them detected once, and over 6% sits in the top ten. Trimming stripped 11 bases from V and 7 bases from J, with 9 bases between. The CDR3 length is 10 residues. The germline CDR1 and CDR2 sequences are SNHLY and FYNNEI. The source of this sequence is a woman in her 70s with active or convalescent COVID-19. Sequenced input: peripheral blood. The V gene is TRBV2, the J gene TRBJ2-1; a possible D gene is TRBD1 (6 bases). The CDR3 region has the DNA TGTGCCTCCACAGGGAATGAGCAGTTCTTC. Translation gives CASTGNEQFF.